Below are 3 T cell receptor beta chains sequenced from a single sample in a study of blood T cell repertoires in COVID-19 (dated by TCRdb to the early 2020s). Libraries were constructed by the immunoSEQ multiplex PCR assay. What TCRdb holds here is the immuneACCESS table cut down to in-frame rearrangements. Part of the clones is not present; checked against another copy, under half of the missing clones reflect an unresolved V gene, and the others are unexplained. Across this sample there are a few hundred thousand clones, with about 84% seen only once. Together, the top ten hold nearly 7.5% of the sample. The sequenced sample consisted of PBMCs or T cells enriched from blood (not recorded which). These receptors were collected from a woman between 40 and 50 years old with acute COVID-19.

This sequence joins TRBV3-1 (or the pseudogene TRBV3-2) and TRBJ2-1; weak D call: TRBD1 (5 bases). V lost 0 bases and J 5 bases, leaving 20 bases between the germline ends. CDR3 length: 18 amino acids. Germline V gives CDR1 LGHDT, CDR2 YNNKEL (reference sequence). CDR3 sequence (DNA): TGTGCCAGCAGCCAAGAGACAGCCTTTAGCCCAACTAACAATGAGCAGTTCTTC. Amino acids: CASSQETAFSPTNNEQFF.

The chain carries TRBV2 and TRBJ2-2; TRBD1 matches 8 bases. V lost 6 bases to trimming and J lost 4 bases; unmatched junction nucleotides: 7. Germline CDR1 and CDR2: SNHLY and FYNNEI. The CDR3 consists of 15 residues. In DNA, the CDR3 is TGTGCCAGCAGCGCTCAGGGGGCGGGCACCGGGGAGCTGTTTTTT. The encoded protein is CASSAQGAGTGELFF. The variable domain in full, completed from reference TRBV2 and TRBJ2-2, reads EPEVTQTPSHQVTQMGQEVILRCVPISNHLYFYWYRQILGQKVEFLVSFYNNEISEKSEIFDDQFSVERPDGSNFTLKIRSTKLEDSAMYFCASSAQGAGTGELFFGEGSRLTVL.

The chain employs TRBV10-2 and TRBJ1-1; D is unclear. Germline CDR1 WSHSY, CDR2 SAAADI. V lost 4 bases and J 3 bases, leaving 15 bases between the germline ends. The CDR3 sequence is 15 residues long. The CDR3 loop is CASSVSRSGDTEAFF. The CDR3 nucleotides are TGCGCCAGCAGTGTATCAAGGTCGGGAGACACTGAAGCTTTCTTT.